This T cell receptor (beta chain) derives from a study of graft-versus-host responses after intestinal transplantation. Across the whole study: Every recipient underwent anti-thymocyte globulin induction, then tacrolimus and steroids for three to four years. Findings and caveats of the study: Peak levels of circulating GvH clones tracked with early post-transplant HvG declines. Allograft graft-versus-host to host-versus-graft clonal ratios ran high in patients with graft-donor T cell macrochimerism. Among recipient marrow samples, GvH clones were found; some appeared first in ileum or blood.

CDR3 length equals 15 residues. Germline CDR1 is MNHEY and CDR2 is SVGAGI. V lost 2 bases, J lost 8 bases, and 15 bases lay in between. A word on this clone: Its antigen is undetermined.

The method was immunoSEQ multiplex PCR; TCRdb's version includes in-frame clones alone and lacks a portion of them. The sample contains 75,000 to 100,000 clones, approximately 85% of which appear only once. The V gene is TRBV6-5, the J gene TRBJ1-4, with D hard to call. The specimen was PBMCs, collected 255 days after intestinal transplant. The receptor comes from a human patient who received an intestinal transplant, so some T cells may come from the graft donor. The CDR3: CASSYGMGGGEKLFF. CDR3 DNA sequence: TGTGCCAGCAGTTACGGGATGGGAGGAGGAGAAAAACTGTTTTTT.